This T cell receptor beta chain came from a study of T-cell reconstitution after alpha-beta-depleted transplantation in children. V gave up 6 bases and J gave up 7 bases; unmatched junction bases: 2. The CDR3 has 12 residues. The germline V gene encodes CDR1 DFQATT and CDR2 SNEGSKA (reference sequence). For TCRbeta, the library was prepared with unique molecular identifiers. Each CDR3 protein is one row after TCRdb ran MiXCR on the PCR reads. The table shows over 550,000 distinct CDR3 sequences, with 10% occurring only once. The sample holds a few counts of this clonotype. The chain combines TRBV20-1 with TRBJ1-6, with 8 bases lining up with TRBD1. This receptor was identified in a human donor who donated a stem cell graft to a child with acute myeloid leukemia. The material sequenced was PBMCs from the stem cell graft donor, taken from the stem cell graft. CDR3 sequence (DNA): TGCAGTGCCTGGGACAGGAATTCACCCCTCCACTTT. Residues: CSAWDRNSPLHF.